Following are 26 T cell receptor beta chains from one sample sequenced in a study of a mutant IDH1 vaccine in newly diagnosed glioma. Time point meaning: week 5, during vaccination. One vaccine dose held 300 ug of mutant IDH1 20-mer peptide and came with topical imiquimod. The protocol was immunoSEQ multiplex PCR, while the TCRdb copy is restricted to in-frame clones and leaves out a portion. The profile shows around 78,000 clones, about 91% of them singletons. Their antigens are not known. The sequencing here drew on PBMCs, taken from a glioma patient whose treatment included an IDH1 peptide vaccine. Source of these receptors: a woman aged 45-59 years with glioma.

The J gene is TRBJ1-2, the V gene TRBV27; D may be TRBD1 (5 bases). CDR1 and CDR2 (germline): MNHEY, SMNVEV (reference sequence). V was cut by 6 bases and J by 8 bases, with 16 bases left in between. CDR3 length: 13 amino acids. The CDR3 region has the DNA TGTGCCAGCAGCCCGGGACGGTACTGGGGCTACACCTTC. Protein: CASSPGRYWGYTF.

The chain recombines TRBV19 with TRBJ1-2; tentative D call: TRBD1 (5 bases). The germline CDR1 and CDR2 sequences are LNHDA and SQIVND (reference sequence). V dropped 3 bases and J dropped 8 bases, with 28 bases sitting between them. The CDR3 consists of 18 residues. CDR3 DNA: TGTGCCAGTAGTATCTTAAGGGGTCGGGCAAGGGATTCGGACGGCTACACCTTC. Amino acid sequence: CASSILRGRARDSDGYTF. Using reference TRBV19 and TRBJ1-2 for the parts outside the CDR3, the full variable domain is DGGITQSPKYLFRKEGQNVTLSCEQNLNHDAMYWYRQDPGQGLRLIYYSQIVNDFQKGDIAEGYSVSREKKESFPLTVTSAQKNPTAFYLCASSILRGRARDSDGYTFGSGTRLTVV.

The J gene is TRBJ2-5, the V gene TRBV2, with unresolved D. Germline V lookup: CDR1 SNHLY, CDR2 FYNNEI. V was cut by 7 bases and J by 5 bases, with 23 bases left in between. CDR3 size: 16 residues. The CDR3 DNA follows: TGTGCCAGCACCCCATATCCCCTCATAAATCGGGAGACCCAGTACTTC. It yields the protein CASTPYPLINRETQYF.

This sequence joins TRBV9 and TRBJ1-3; D is perhaps TRBD1 (5 bases). Trimming removed 4 bases from V and 0 bases from J, with 11 bases in between. This CDR3 region has 15 residues. Germline CDR1 is SGDLS and CDR2 is YYNGEE. The CDR3 DNA follows: TGTGCCAGCAGCCCCGGTAGGGGCTCTGGAAACACCATATATTTT. This translates into CASSPGRGSGNTIYF. The whole variable domain, remainder taken from reference TRBV9 and TRBJ1-3, is DSGVTQTPKHLITATGQRVTLRCSPRSGDLSVYWYQQSLDQGLQFLIQYYNGEERAKGNILERFSAQQFPDLHSELNLSSLELGDSALYFCASSPGRGSGNTIYFGEGSWLTVV.

This sequence joins TRBV19 and TRBJ2-1, with a weak D call TRBD2 (6 bases). The germline V gene encodes CDR1 LNHDA and CDR2 SQIVND (reference sequence). The CDR3 is 13 amino acids. The V end was cut by 6 bases, the J end by 3 bases, with 9 bases between. This CDR3 reads CASSAGLYNEQFF. The DNA of the CDR3 is TGTGCCAGTAGCGCGGGGCTCTACAATGAGCAGTTCTTC.

Regarding this clone: Other nucleotide sequences from this sample produce the same CDR3. The gene calls are TRBV30 and TRBJ2-1, with 7 bases aligning to TRBD2. The CDR3 consists of 11 residues. The V gene's germline CDR1 is GTSNPN and CDR2 SVGIG (reference sequence). V gave up 5 bases and J gave up 14 bases; unmatched junction bases: 9. As DNA, the CDR3 is TGTGCCTGGGGGGGACTGGCGGGAGAGTTCTTC. This translates into CAWGGLAGEFF.

For the CDR3, the DNA is TGTGCCAGTAGTATTTCCCGGGCGTCCTCACCCCTCCACTTT. Protein sequence: CASSISRASSPLHF. This chain links TRBV19 with TRBJ1-6; the D is unclear. V lost 3 bases and J lost 10, with 13 bases in between. This CDR3 has 14 amino acids. Per the germline V gene, CDR1 is LNHDA and CDR2 is SQIVND (reference sequence).

This chain connects TRBV7-2 to TRBJ2-7, with D uncertain. V was cut by 4 bases and J by 2 bases, with 6 bases left in between. The germline CDR1 and CDR2 sequences are SGHTA and FQGNSA. This CDR3 contains 12 residues. The CDR3 nucleotides read TGTGCCAGCAGCTCGAATCCCTACGAGCAGTACTTC. Translated: CASSSNPYEQYF.

The J gene is TRBJ1-2, the V gene TRBV7-2; D is unresolved. The CDR3 is 11 amino acids. Germline values: CDR1 SGHTA, CDR2 FQGNSA. V gave up 5 bases and J gave up 3 bases, with 4 bases separating them. CDR3 in amino acids: CASSVHYGYTF. The CDR3 nucleotides read TGTGCCAGCAGCGTACACTATGGCTACACCTTC.

This chain joins TRBV19 and TRBJ2-7, with D hard to call. In germline, CDR1 is LNHDA, CDR2 SQIVND (reference sequence). This CDR3 region has 15 residues. The germline V and J ends were trimmed by 10 bases and 0 bases, with 19 bases remaining between them. CDR3 region: CANPEWGLNSYEQYF. The CDR3 region has the DNA TGTGCCAATCCTGAGTGGGGATTAAACTCCTACGAGCAGTACTTC.

V usage is TRBV5-6 and J usage is TRBJ2-5; no clear D. The V gene's germline CDR1 is SGHDT and CDR2 YYEEEE. Trimming removed 4 bases at V and 0 bases at J, with 10 bases between. The CDR3 consists of 14 residues. CDR3: CASSNPGYQETQYF. For the CDR3, the DNA is TGTGCCAGCAGCAACCCTGGGTACCAAGAGACCCAGTACTTC.

The chain employs TRBV15 and TRBJ2-7, with TRBD1 identical over 8 bases. Germline V gene data show CDR1 as LNHNV and CDR2 as YYDKDF (reference sequence). Losses at the gene ends were 0 bases for V and 6 bases for J; bases not matched to a gene: 7. The CDR3 spans 15 residues. The CDR3 region is CATSRESRGQSEQYF. CDR3 in DNA: TGTGCCACCAGCAGAGAGAGCAGGGGGCAATCCGAGCAGTACTTC.

The V call is TRBV27, the J call TRBJ2-7; TRBD2 might be the D (5 bases). Trimming stripped 5 bases from V and 0 bases from J, with 14 bases between. This CDR3 is 15 amino acids long. Germline V gene lookup returns CDR1 MNHEY and CDR2 SMNVEV (reference sequence). CDR3 residues: CASSHRGPSSYEQYF. The CDR3 DNA reads TGTGCCAGCAGTCACCGAGGGCCGAGCTCCTACGAGCAGTACTTC.

V gene TRBV7-6 combines with J gene TRBJ1-4; maybe TRBD1 (5 bases). CDR1 and CDR2 (germline): SGHVS, FNYEAQ. V was clipped by 1 base and J by 7 bases, with 7 bases between them. The CDR3 is made up of 13 amino acids. The CDR3 loop is CASSLGQGEKLFF. The DNA for the CDR3 is TGTGCCAGCAGCTTAGGTCAGGGTGAAAAACTGTTTTTT.

In DNA form, the CDR3 reads TGTGCCAGCACCATACAGGGGCCCTCTGGAAACACCATATATTTT. This encodes CASTIQGPSGNTIYF. This chain connects TRBV6-1 to TRBJ1-3; 7 bases map to TRBD1. CDR3 length: 15 amino acids. V shed 7 bases and J 0 bases; nucleotides not matched to a gene: 6. Germline assignment: CDR1 MNHNS and CDR2 SASEGT.

This chain uses TRBV27 with TRBJ2-7; a weak D match, TRBD2 (6 bases). Trimming took off 6 bases at V and 2 bases at J, with 20 bases between the two ends. Germline CDR1 is MNHEY and CDR2 is SMNVEV (reference sequence). The CDR3 runs 16 residues. The CDR3 region is CASRPGTAHTTYEQYF. CDR3 sequence (DNA): TGTGCCAGCAGACCCGGGACTGCCCACACCACCTACGAGCAGTACTTC.

V gene TRBV6-1 combines with J gene TRBJ2-3; TRBD2 aligns across 10 bases. In germline, CDR1 is MNHNS, CDR2 SASEGT. V lost 8 bases, J lost 5 bases, and 4 bases stayed unmatched. The CDR3 spans 13 residues. CDR3 sequence: CASLAGVGDTQYF. The CDR3 bases are TGTGCCAGCCTAGCGGGAGTTGGAGATACGCAGTATTTT.

This rearrangement joins TRBV16 to TRBJ1-5; D is undetermined. This CDR3 has 13 amino acids. CDR1 is KGHSY and CDR2 is FQNENV in the germline V gene. Trimming removed 2 bases from V and 5 bases from J, with 7 bases in between. The CDR3: CASSQQVDQPQHF. CDR3 DNA: TGTGCCAGCAGCCAACAGGTCGATCAGCCCCAGCATTTT. Complete variable domain (other parts from reference TRBV16 and TRBJ1-5): GEEVAQTPKHLVRGEGQKAKLYCAPIKGHSYVFWYQQVLKNEFKFLISFQNENVFDETGMPKERFSAKCLPNSPCSLEIQATKLEDSAVYFCASSQQVDQPQHFGDGTRLSIL.

J is TRBJ2-2 and V is TRBV11-2, with D possibly TRBD1 on 6 matching bases. CDR3 size: 15 residues. V was clipped by 4 bases and J by 3 bases, with 12 bases between them. CDR1 and CDR2 from the germline V gene are SGHAT and FQNNGV. DNA for the CDR3: TGTGCCAGCAGCTACCTCACAGGGCACACCGGGGAGCTGTTTTTT. Translating gives CASSYLTGHTGELFF.

The V gene is TRBV29-1, the J gene TRBJ2-2; possible D gene TRBD1, 5 bases. The V gene lost 7 bases and the J gene lost 6 bases, with 15 bases spanning the gap. Germline V lookup: CDR1 SQVTM, CDR2 ANQGSEA. The CDR3 loop spans 13 amino acids. CDR3 region: CSARTPLPGELFF. CDR3 DNA: TGCAGCGCCAGGACACCTTTGCCCGGGGAGCTGTTTTTT.

The chain carries TRBV5-1 and TRBJ2-5, with 11 positions matching TRBD2. The junction had 6 bases not matched to a gene; V was cut back by 0 bases and J by 5 bases. Germline CDR1 is SGHRS and CDR2 is YFSETQ. The length of the CDR3 is 16 residues. The CDR3 region has the DNA TGCGCCAGCAGCTTGGCAGCTAGCGGGAGGAGCGAGACCCAGTACTTC. Amino acids: CASSLAASGRSETQYF.

In this sample, this clone turned up once. The chain joins TRBV18 to TRBJ2-3; D is undetermined. Trimming shortened V by 5 bases and J by 4 bases, and 16 bases separated the two germline ends. Germline assignment: CDR1 KGHSH and CDR2 LQKENI. The CDR3 covers 15 residues. In DNA form, the CDR3 reads TGTGCCAGCTCATCAGACCTAATCCCCTCAGATACGCAGTATTTT. Residues: CASSSDLIPSDTQYF.

This clone was seen only once. The J gene is TRBJ1-4, the V gene TRBV2, with D uncertain. Germline V gives CDR1 SNHLY, CDR2 FYNNEI. Trimming removed 6 bases at V and 4 bases at J, with 9 bases between. This CDR3 spans 13 amino acids. Written as DNA, the CDR3 is TGTGCCAGCAGAATCACAGTTAATGAAAAACTGTTTTTT. Amino acid sequence: CASRITVNEKLFF.

The rearrangement links TRBV19 to TRBJ2-7, with 7 bases lining up with TRBD2. This CDR3 is built from 14 residues. Germline V gene sequence: CDR1 LNHDA, CDR2 SQIVND (reference sequence). With 3 bases clipped from V and 2 bases from J, the junction kept 4 bases outside the gene matches. The CDR3 reads CASSMREGPYEQYF. In DNA, the CDR3 is TGTGCCAGTAGTATGAGGGAGGGCCCCTACGAGCAGTACTTC.

The chain joins TRBV19 to TRBJ1-5; weak D call: TRBD1 (5 bases). The CDR3 sequence is 14 residues long. With 6 bases removed from V and 11 bases from J, the gap between germline ends came to 20 bases. The germline V gene encodes CDR1 LNHDA and CDR2 SQIVND (reference sequence). Here the CDR3 reads CASSDGGRRGAQHF. As DNA, the CDR3 is TGTGCCAGTAGCGATGGCGGCCGGAGGGGAGCCCAGCATTTT.

The V gene is TRBV12-5, the J gene TRBJ2-1, with unresolved D. This CDR3 has 12 residues. V gave up 3 bases and J gave up 5 bases, with 5 bases separating them. Germline CDR1 and CDR2: LGHNT and FRNRAP. The CDR3: CASGFRDNEQFF. CDR3 sequence (DNA): TGTGCTAGTGGTTTCAGAGACAATGAGCAGTTCTTC. Combining the CDR3 with reference TRBV12-5 and TRBJ2-1 gives the whole variable domain DARVTQTPRHKVTEMGQEVTMRCQPILGHNTVFWYRQTMMQGLELLAYFRNRAPLDDSGMPKDRFSAEMPDATLATLKIQPSEPRDSAVYFCASGFRDNEQFFGPGTRLTVL.